This TCR beta chain is drawn from a study of T cell responses to AZD1222 COVID-19 vaccine. Study at large: The analysis combined second doses at about 4 or about 12 weeks. General study points: The donor cohort was predominantly white British with a female majority, and clonal diversity may have been underestimated. Repertoire samples came only from after the peak T cell response. Dominant CD4 TCR responses targeted spike regions 160-218 and 743-854.

Of note for this clone: No antigen is known for it.

Libraries were prepared by immunoSEQ multiplex PCR; TCRdb keeps only in-frame clonotypes and omits some of them. The sample carries 87,000 or so clones, 90% recorded once. Trimming at V came to 4 bases and at J to 3 bases, leaving 10 bases not matched to a gene. This CDR3 comprises 16 residues. Germline V lookup: CDR1 SEHNR, CDR2 FQNEAQ (reference sequence). This TCR derives from an adult in good health. The chain has TRBV7-9 and TRBJ2-7, with 9 bases fitting TRBD1. This specimen was peripheral blood, taken on day 0 of AZD1222 vaccination. The CDR3 loop reads CASSWGQGLLFYEQYF. DNA for the CDR3: TGTGCCAGCAGCTGGGGACAGGGTTTGCTCTTCTACGAGCAGTACTTC.